These 24 T cell receptor beta chains were all obtained from the same sample, sequenced in a study of CD8+CD57+ T cells in acquired aplastic anemia. Selection for sequencing was limited to patients who had shown CD8+CD57+ cell expansion by flow cytometry. Genomic DNA was employed as the template in profiling TCR beta VDJ and CDR3. TCRdb used MiXCR to reprocess the reads, holding one entry per CDR3 protein. The data show roughly 200,000 distinct CDR3 sequences, roughly 63% seen once. Material for sequencing was sorted CD4+, CD8+, or CD8+CD57+ T cells (not recorded which) from PBMCs. The receptor source for this set is a human donor with aplastic anemia.

The sample holds many counts of this clonotype. The V call is TRBV5-8, the J call TRBJ1-4; D is possibly TRBD1 (6 bases). Trimming took off 0 bases at V and 6 bases at J, with 15 bases between the two ends. CDR3 size: 16 residues. The germline gives CDR1 SGHTS, CDR2 YDEGEE. CDR3 coding DNA: TGTGCCAGCAGCTTGGAGGGGGGACGGACGCATGAAAAACTGTTTTTT. It codes for CASSLEGGRTHEKLFF.

The J gene is TRBJ2-3, the V gene TRBV2; no reliable D call. CDR1 is SNHLY, CDR2 FYNNEI, per germline. The V end lost 3 bases, the J end lost 11 bases, and 12 bases lay between the germline ends. The CDR3 sequence is 12 residues long. CDR3 bases: TGTGCCAGCAGTGACGTCAGCTGGGTGCAGTATTTT. This gives the protein CASSDVSWVQYF.

The chain links TRBV10-1 to TRBJ1-4, with unresolved D. CDR1 is WNHNN and CDR2 is SYGVQD in the germline V gene (reference sequence). The CDR3 consists of 15 residues. Trimming removed 6 bases at V and 8 bases at J, with 19 bases between. CDR3 DNA: TGCGCCAGCAGGGCCCCGGGAGTTTGGGTGGAAAAACTGTTTTTT. Its translation: CASRAPGVWVEKLFF.

DNA for the CDR3: TGTGCCAGCAGTGTGAGGGACAGGGGGGGGAATCAGCCCCAGCATTTT. It is translated as CASSVRDRGGNQPQHF. The chain couples TRBV2 to TRBJ1-5; 11 nucleotides agree with TRBD1. Germline-derived CDR1 and CDR2 are SNHLY and FYNNEI. The CDR3 length is 16 residues. V dropped 4 bases and J dropped 4; count of bases not matched to a gene: 6.

The chain carries TRBV28 and TRBJ2-3; D not certain. This CDR3 region has 10 residues. V was shortened by 5 bases and J by 7 bases, with 4 bases between the two germline ends. Germline V gene lookup returns CDR1 MDHEN and CDR2 SYDVKM. The CDR3 DNA is TGTGCCAGCAGTGGATATACGCAGTATTTT. Its translation is CASSGYTQYF.

This chain links TRBV19 with TRBJ1-1, with D tentatively TRBD1 (5 bases). The CDR3 runs 14 residues. Looked up from germline, CDR1 is LNHDA and CDR2 is SQIVND (reference sequence). V lost 6 bases and J lost 5, with 16 bases in between. The DNA of the CDR3 is TGTGCCAGTAGGGATCCCGGGGCGAGGACTGAAGCTTTCTTT. This translates into CASRDPGARTEAFF.

The rearrangement links TRBV7-8 to TRBJ2-2; D possibly corresponds to TRBD1 (6 bases). CDR1 is SGHVS and CDR2 is FQNEAQ in the germline V gene. Deletions cut 4 bases from V and 3 bases from J, with 9 bases between. The CDR3 is 14 residues long. CDR3 loop: CASSSYRDTGELFF. The CDR3 DNA is TGTGCCAGCAGCTCTTACAGGGACACCGGGGAGCTGTTTTTT.

The chain uses TRBV2 and TRBJ2-7, with TRBD2 matching 8 bases. CDR1 is SNHLY, CDR2 FYNNEI, per germline. Trimming at V came to 4 bases and at J to 6 bases, leaving 5 bases not matched to a gene. This CDR3 is 13 amino acids long. The chain's CDR3 is CASSARGGPEQYF. The CDR3 DNA follows: TGTGCCAGCAGTGCCCGGGGGGGCCCCGAGCAGTACTTC.

This clonotype turned up a few times. The chain links TRBV12-3 or TRBV12-4 to TRBJ2-5; 8 nucleotides match TRBD2. V was pared by 6 bases and J by 3 bases, with 12 bases of the junction left unmatched. The CDR3 sequence is 16 residues long. The DNA of the CDR3 is TGTGCCAGCAGCTTCTCAGATAGCGGGATAAAAGAGACCCAGTACTTC. Protein sequence: CASSFSDSGIKETQYF.

The sample holds many counts of this clonotype. This chain connects TRBV7-2 to TRBJ1-5; no reliable D call. The V gene lost 1 base and the J gene lost 1 base, with 5 bases spanning the gap. Germline V gene data show CDR1 as SGHTA and CDR2 as FQGNSA. This CDR3 is built from 14 residues. For the CDR3, the DNA is TGTGCCAGCAGCTTAGACCCGAGCAATCAGCCCCAGCATTTT. Protein product: CASSLDPSNQPQHF.

The V gene is TRBV10-3, the J gene TRBJ2-7; 10 positions agree with TRBD2. This CDR3 comprises 11 residues. V was pared by 10 bases and J by 8 bases, with 5 bases of the junction left unmatched. The germline CDR1 and CDR2 sequences are ENHRY and SYGVKD. The CDR3 protein is CATSSGGQQYF. CDR3 DNA sequence: TGTGCCACTTCTAGCGGGGGCCAGCAGTACTTC.

On this clonotype: Relative to the germline gene, one junction end is altered; a read error may explain this. This chain uses TRBV7-2 with TRBJ2-3; D not resolved. The CDR3 is 16 residues long. The germline gives CDR1 SGHTA, CDR2 FQGNSA. The CDR3 bases are TGTGCCGGCAGCTTAGATCTTGCTATTACCACAGATACGCAGTATTTT. It is translated as CAGSLDLAITTDTQYF.

This chain uses TRBV9 with TRBJ2-7, with 11 nucleotides matching TRBD1. Germline CDR1 reads SGDLS; CDR2 reads YYNGEE. The CDR3 length is 14 residues. With 3 bases clipped from V and 6 bases from J, the junction kept 5 bases outside the gene matches. The CDR3 DNA reads TGTGCCAGCAGCGCGCCCGGGACAGGGGGCGAGCAGTACTTC. This gives the protein CASSAPGTGGEQYF.

The CDR3 reads CATSRAGNREKLFF. CDR3 in DNA: TGTGCCACCAGCAGAGCCGGGAACCGTGAAAAACTGTTTTTT. V gene TRBV15 combines with J gene TRBJ1-4; no firm D call. The germline V gene has CDR1 LNHNV and CDR2 YYDKDF (reference sequence). V lost 1 base, J lost 7 bases, and 10 bases lay in between. This CDR3 comprises 14 residues.

As for this clonotype: It may be a read error: a sequence one base away is much more abundant. The chain recombines TRBV2 with TRBJ2-4; unclear D gene. Germline values: CDR1 SNHLY, CDR2 FYNNEI. The CDR3 covers 13 residues. The CDR3 nucleotides are TGTGCCAGCAGTGCCCGGGCTAGAGACATTCAGCACTTC. Protein: CASSARARDIQHF.

CDR3 sequence reads: CASTPGANGELFF. For the CDR3, the DNA is TGTGCCAGTACCCCGGGGGCCAACGGGGAGCTGTTTTTT. The V and J genes are TRBV15 and TRBJ2-2; the D call may be TRBD1 or TRBD2 (6 bases each). The CDR3 is 13 amino acids. CDR1 and CDR2 (germline): LNHNV, YYDKDF (reference sequence). V was trimmed by 10 bases and J by 7 bases, leaving 16 bases between them.

J is TRBJ2-1 and V is TRBV7-2; perhaps TRBD1 as D (6 bases). V was cut by 1 base and J by 3 bases, with 13 bases left in between. The CDR3 sequence is 16 residues long. The V gene's germline CDR1 is SGHTA and CDR2 FQGNSA. CDR3: CASSLVPGGLYNEQFF. The CDR3, as DNA: TGTGCCAGCAGCTTAGTTCCTGGGGGCCTCTACAATGAGCAGTTCTTC.

This clonotype was seen a single time. The junction departs from the called germline gene at one end, perhaps through a read error. The chain carries TRBV9 and TRBJ2-3, with a possible D match to TRBD1 (6 bases). The CDR3 contains 16 residues. Germline CDR1 is SGDLS and CDR2 is YYNGEE. Here the CDR3 DNA reads TGCGCCAGCAGCTTGGCCGTGGGGGCCGGCACAGATACGCAGTATTTT. Translation: CASSLAVGAGTDTQYF.

The DNA of the CDR3 is TGCAGCGTCCTCGTTGACAGGGCCCGTCGGGGCACTGAAGCTTTCTTT. Amino acid sequence: CSVLVDRARRGTEAFF. The chain links TRBV29-1 to TRBJ1-1; the match to TRBD1 covers 7 bases. In germline, CDR1 is SQVTM, CDR2 ANQGSEA. The CDR3 is 16 residues long. J was trimmed by 4 bases and V by 6 bases; bases with no gene match: 17. Full variable domain (missing parts from reference TRBV29-1 and TRBJ1-1): SAVISQKPSRDICQRGTSLTIQCQVDSQVTMMFWYRQQPGQSLTLIATANQGSEATYESGFVIDKFPISRPNLTFSTLTVSNMSPEDSSIYLCSVLVDRARRGTEAFFGQGTRLTVV.

V gene TRBV5-1 combines with J gene TRBJ1-2; the match to TRBD1 covers 9 bases. This CDR3 has 16 amino acids. The germline V gene encodes CDR1 SGHRS and CDR2 YFSETQ. The trim removed 4 bases at V and 5 bases at J, leaving 12 bases unmatched. CDR3 region: CASSPNGGTGIYGYTF. In nucleotides, the CDR3 is TGCGCCAGCAGCCCGAACGGCGGGACAGGGATTTATGGCTACACCTTC.

This clonotype was recorded a few times. A much bigger clone sits one base away, suggesting this may be a read error. The rearrangement links TRBV4-1 to TRBJ2-7; possible D gene TRBD2, 5 bases. There are 15 residues in the CDR3. V was clipped by 4 bases and J by 5 bases, with 18 bases between them. Per the germline V gene, CDR1 is MGHRA and CDR2 is YSYEKL. The DNA for the CDR3 is TGCGCCAGCAGCCTAAATAACATACGGGGAGACGAGCAGTACTTC. As protein: CASSLNNIRGDEQYF.

The rearrangement links TRBV5-1 to TRBJ2-5; no clear D. The V end lost 4 bases, the J end lost 1 base, and 11 bases lay between the germline ends. Germline V gene lookup returns CDR1 SGHRS and CDR2 YFSETQ. The CDR3 runs 14 residues. The CDR3 DNA reads TGCGCCAGCAGCAACCTAGGTCCCCAAGAGACCCAGTACTTC. It is translated as CASSNLGPQETQYF.

The chain couples TRBV20-1 to TRBJ1-1, with 7 positions matching TRBD1. With V trimmed by 8 bases and J by 3 bases, 9 bases remained unmatched. Germline-derived CDR1 and CDR2 are DFQATT and SNEGSKA (reference sequence). The CDR3 is 13 residues long. CDR3 bases: TGCAGTCCCCAAAGGGGGCTGGACACTGAAGCTTTCTTT. The encoded protein is CSPQRGLDTEAFF.

The chain couples TRBV7-9 to TRBJ2-1; 12 nucleotides match TRBD1. Looked up from germline, CDR1 is SEHNR and CDR2 is FQNEAQ (reference sequence). This CDR3 has 15 amino acids. The ends lost 0 bases at V and 8 bases at J; junction bases unmatched: 2. The CDR3 nucleotides are TGTGCCAGCAGCTTAGCGGGGACAGGGGGCGATGAGCAGTTCTTC. Protein product: CASSLAGTGGDEQFF. The variable domain in full, with the rest retrieved from reference TRBV7-9 and TRBJ2-1, is DTGVSQNPRHKITKRGQNVTFRCDPISEHNRLYWYRQTLGQGPEFLTYFQNEAQLEKSRLLSDRFSAERPKGSFSTLEIQRTEQGDSAMYLCASSLAGTGGDEQFFGPGTRLTVL.